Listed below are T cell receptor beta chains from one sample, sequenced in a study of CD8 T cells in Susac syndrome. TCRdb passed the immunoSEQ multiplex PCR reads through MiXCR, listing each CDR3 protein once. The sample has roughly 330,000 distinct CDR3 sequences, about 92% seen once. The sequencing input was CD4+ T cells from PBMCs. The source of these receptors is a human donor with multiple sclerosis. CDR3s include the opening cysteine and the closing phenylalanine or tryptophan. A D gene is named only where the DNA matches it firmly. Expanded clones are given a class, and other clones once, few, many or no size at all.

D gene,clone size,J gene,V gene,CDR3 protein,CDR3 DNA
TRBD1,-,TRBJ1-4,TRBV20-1,CSALHQGGNEKLFF,TGCAGTGCTCTCCATCAGGGGGGTAATGAAAAACTGTTTTTT
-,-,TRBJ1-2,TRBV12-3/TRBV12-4,CASSFAREGGYTF,TGTGCCAGCAGTTTCGCCAGGGAGGGTGGCTACACCTTC
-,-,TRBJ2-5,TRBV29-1,CSVEGETQYF,TGCAGCGTTGAAGGAGAGACCCAGTACTTC
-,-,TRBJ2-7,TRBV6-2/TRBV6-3,CASSRGVWSYEQYF,TGTGCCAGCAGTAGGGGAGTTTGGTCCTACGAGCAGTACTTC
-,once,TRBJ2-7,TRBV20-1,CSASEDVTYEQYF,TGCAGTGCTAGCGAGGACGTAACCTACGAGCAGTACTTC
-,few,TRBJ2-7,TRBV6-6,CASKPSPIAEQYF,TGTGCCAGCAAACCGAGTCCTATCGCCGAGCAGTACTTC
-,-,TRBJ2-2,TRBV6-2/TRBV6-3,CASSYPTAEANTGELFF,TGTGCCAGCAGTTACCCGACTGCCGAAGCGAACACCGGGGAGCTGTTTTTT
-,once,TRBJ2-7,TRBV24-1,CATSDSGPRYEQYF,TGTGCCACCAGTGATTCGGGACCGCGTTACGAGCAGTACTTC
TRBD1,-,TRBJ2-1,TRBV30,CAWMTGLDEQFF,TGTGCCTGGATGACAGGGCTGGATGAGCAGTTCTTC
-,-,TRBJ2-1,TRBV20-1,CSAATQAYNEQFF,TGCAGTGCCGCGACCCAAGCCTACAATGAGCAGTTCTTC
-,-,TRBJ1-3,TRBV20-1,CSASWPSGVTGNTIYF,TGCAGTGCTAGCTGGCCGTCCGGGGTTACTGGAAACACCATATATTTT
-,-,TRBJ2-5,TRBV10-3,CAIGSEGETQYF,TGTGCCATCGGCTCAGAGGGAGAGACCCAGTACTTC
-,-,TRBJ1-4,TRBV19,CASSNWGATNEKLFF,TGTGCCAGTAGTAACTGGGGCGCAACTAATGAAAAACTGTTTTTT
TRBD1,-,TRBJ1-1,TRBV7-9,CASSRQGRAGTEAFF,TGTGCCAGCAGCCGACAGGGGAGGGCGGGCACTGAAGCTTTCTTT
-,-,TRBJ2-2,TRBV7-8,CASSLGYREGRTGELFF,TGTGCCAGCAGCTTAGGATACAGGGAGGGAAGGACCGGGGAGCTGTTTTTT
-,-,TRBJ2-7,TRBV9,CASSARGYQNYEQYF,TGTGCCAGCAGCGCGAGGGGGTACCAGAACTACGAGCAGTACTTC
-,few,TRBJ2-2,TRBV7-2,CASSLVGVYANTGELFF,TGTGCCAGCAGCTTAGTCGGGGTCTACGCGAACACCGGGGAGCTGTTTTTT